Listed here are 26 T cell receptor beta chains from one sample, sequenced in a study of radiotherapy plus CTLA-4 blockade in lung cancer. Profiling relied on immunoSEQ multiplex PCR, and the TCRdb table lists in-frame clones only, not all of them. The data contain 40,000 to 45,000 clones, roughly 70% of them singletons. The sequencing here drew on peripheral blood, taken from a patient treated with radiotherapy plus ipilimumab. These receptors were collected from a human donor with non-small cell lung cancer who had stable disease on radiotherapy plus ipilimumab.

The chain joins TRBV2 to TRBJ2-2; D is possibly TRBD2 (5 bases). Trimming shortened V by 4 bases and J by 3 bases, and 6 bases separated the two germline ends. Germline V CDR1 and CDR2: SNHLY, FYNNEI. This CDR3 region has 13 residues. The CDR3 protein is CASSAGYTGELFF. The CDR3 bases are TGTGCCAGCAGTGCGGGATACACCGGGGAGCTGTTTTTT. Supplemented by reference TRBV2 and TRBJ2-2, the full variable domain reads EPEVTQTPSHQVTQMGQEVILRCVPISNHLYFYWYRQILGQKVEFLVSFYNNEISEKSEIFDDQFSVERPDGSNFTLKIRSTKLEDSAMYFCASSAGYTGELFFGEGSRLTVL.

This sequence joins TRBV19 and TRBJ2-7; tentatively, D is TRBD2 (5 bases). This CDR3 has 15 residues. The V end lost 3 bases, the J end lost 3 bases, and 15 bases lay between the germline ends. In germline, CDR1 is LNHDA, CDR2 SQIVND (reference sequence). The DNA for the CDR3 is TGTGCCAGTAGTATTAGCGAGAACGGTTACTACGAGCAGTACTTC. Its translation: CASSISENGYYEQYF.

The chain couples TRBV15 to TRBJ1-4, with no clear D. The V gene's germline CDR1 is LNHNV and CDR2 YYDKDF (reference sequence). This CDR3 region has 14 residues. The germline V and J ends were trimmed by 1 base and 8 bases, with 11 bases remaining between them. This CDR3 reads CATSRVVGEEKLFF. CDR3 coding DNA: TGTGCCACCAGCAGAGTGGTCGGAGAGGAAAAACTGTTTTTT.

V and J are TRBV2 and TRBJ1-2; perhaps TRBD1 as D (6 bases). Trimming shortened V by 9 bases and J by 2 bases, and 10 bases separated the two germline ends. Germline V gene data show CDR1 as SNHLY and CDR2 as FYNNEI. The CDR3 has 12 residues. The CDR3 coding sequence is TGTGCCAGACAGGGAGAGAACTATGGCTACACCTTC. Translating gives CARQGENYGYTF.

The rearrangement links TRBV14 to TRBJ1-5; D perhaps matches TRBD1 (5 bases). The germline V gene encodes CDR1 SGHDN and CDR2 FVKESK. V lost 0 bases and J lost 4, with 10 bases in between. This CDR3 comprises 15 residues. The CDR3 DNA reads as TGTGCCAGCAGCCAAGATGGAGACAGTAATCAGCCCCAGCATTTT. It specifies CASSQDGDSNQPQHF.

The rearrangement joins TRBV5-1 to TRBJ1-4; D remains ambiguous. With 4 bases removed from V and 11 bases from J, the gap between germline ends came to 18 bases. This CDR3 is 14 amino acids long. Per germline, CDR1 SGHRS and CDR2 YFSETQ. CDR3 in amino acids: CASSPTDGGMKLFF. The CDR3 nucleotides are TGCGCCAGCAGCCCCACCGACGGAGGCATGAAACTGTTTTTT.

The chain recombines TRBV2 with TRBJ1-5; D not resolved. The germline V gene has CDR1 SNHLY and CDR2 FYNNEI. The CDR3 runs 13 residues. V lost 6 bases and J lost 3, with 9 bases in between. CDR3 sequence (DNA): TGTGCCAGCAGCGAGGGCTACAATCAGCCCCAGCATTTT. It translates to CASSEGYNQPQHF.

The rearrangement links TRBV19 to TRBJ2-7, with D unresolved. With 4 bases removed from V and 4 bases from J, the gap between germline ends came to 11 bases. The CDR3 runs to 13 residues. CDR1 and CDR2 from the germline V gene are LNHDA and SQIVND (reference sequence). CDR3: CASSKSYTYEQYF. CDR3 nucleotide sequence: TGTGCCAGTAGTAAAAGTTACACATACGAGCAGTACTTC.

The chain's CDR3 is CASSQPWTGSTDTQYF. Here the CDR3 DNA reads TGCGCCAGCAGTCAACCTTGGACAGGGAGCACAGATACGCAGTATTTT. This chain links TRBV4-1 with TRBJ2-3; 8 bases fit TRBD1. J lost 0 bases, V lost 6 bases, and 8 bases had no gene match. There are 16 residues in the CDR3. In germline, CDR1 is MGHRA, CDR2 YSYEKL.

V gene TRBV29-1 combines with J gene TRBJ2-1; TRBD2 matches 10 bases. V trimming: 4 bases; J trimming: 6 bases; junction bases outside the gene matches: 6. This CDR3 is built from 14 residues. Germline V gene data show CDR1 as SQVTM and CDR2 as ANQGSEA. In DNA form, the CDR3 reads TGCAGCGTTGCCCAACGGACTAGCGGCAATGAGCAGTTCTTC. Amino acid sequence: CSVAQRTSGNEQFF.

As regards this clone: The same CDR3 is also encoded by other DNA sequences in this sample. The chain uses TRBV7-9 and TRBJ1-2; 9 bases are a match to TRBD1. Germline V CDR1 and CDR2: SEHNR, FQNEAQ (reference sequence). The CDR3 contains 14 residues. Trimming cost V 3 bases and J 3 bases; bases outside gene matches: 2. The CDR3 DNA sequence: TGTGCCAGCAGCTTTGGACAGGGGTACTATGGCTACACCTTC. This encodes CASSFGQGYYGYTF.

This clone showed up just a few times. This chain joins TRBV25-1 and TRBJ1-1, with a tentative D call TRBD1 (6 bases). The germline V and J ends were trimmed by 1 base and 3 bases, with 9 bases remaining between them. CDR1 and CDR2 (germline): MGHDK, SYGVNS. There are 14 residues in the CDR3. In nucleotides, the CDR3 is TGTGCCAGCAGTGAATTGGGGGCGGACACTGAAGCTTTCTTT. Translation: CASSELGADTEAFF.

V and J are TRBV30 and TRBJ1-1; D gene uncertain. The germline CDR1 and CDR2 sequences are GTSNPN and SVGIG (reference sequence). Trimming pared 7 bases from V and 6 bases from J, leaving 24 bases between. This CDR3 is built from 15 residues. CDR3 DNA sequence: TGTGCCTTTCGAGCGGGGAGTATCGTTGGGGCTGAAGCTTTCTTT. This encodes CAFRAGSIVGAEAFF. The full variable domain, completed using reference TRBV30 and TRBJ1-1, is SQTIHQWPATLVQPVGSPLSLECTVEGTSNPNLYWYRQAAGRGLQLLFYSVGIGQISSEVPQNLSASRPQDRQFILSSKKLLLSDSGFYLCAFRAGSIVGAEAFFGQGTRLTVV.

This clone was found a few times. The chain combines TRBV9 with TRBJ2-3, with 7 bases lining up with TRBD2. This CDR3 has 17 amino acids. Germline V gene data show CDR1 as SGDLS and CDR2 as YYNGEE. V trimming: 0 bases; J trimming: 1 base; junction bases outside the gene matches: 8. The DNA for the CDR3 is TGTGCCAGCAGCGTAGTTGGGGGGGGGATCGGCACAGATACGCAGTATTTT. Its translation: CASSVVGGGIGTDTQYF.

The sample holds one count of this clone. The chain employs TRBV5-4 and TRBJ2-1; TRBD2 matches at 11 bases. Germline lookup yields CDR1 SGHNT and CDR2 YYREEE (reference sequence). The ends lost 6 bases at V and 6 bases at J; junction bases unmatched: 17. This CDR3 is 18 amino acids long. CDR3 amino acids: CASNPGSSGGGLGNEQFF. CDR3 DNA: TGTGCCAGCAACCCTGGGAGTAGCGGGGGGGGTTTGGGCAATGAGCAGTTCTTC.

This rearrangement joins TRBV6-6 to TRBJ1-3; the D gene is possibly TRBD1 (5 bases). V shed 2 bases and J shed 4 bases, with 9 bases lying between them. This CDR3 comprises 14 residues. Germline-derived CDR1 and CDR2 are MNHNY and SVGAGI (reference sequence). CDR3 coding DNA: TGTGCCAGCAGTTACCTCAGGGAAGGAAACACCATATATTTT. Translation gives CASSYLREGNTIYF.

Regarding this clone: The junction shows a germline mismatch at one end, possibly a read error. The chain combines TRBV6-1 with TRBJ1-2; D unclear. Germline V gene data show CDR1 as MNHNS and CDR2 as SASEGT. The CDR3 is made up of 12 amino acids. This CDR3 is CASSERGINNIF. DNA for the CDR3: TGTGCCAGCAGTGAACGGGGAATTAACAACATCTTC.

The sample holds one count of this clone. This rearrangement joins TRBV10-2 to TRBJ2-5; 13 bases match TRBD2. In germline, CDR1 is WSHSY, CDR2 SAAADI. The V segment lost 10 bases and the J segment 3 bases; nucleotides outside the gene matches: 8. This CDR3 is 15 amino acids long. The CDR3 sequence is CATSTGLAGKETQYF. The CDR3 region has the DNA TGCGCCACCTCGACGGGACTAGCGGGGAAAGAGACCCAGTACTTC.

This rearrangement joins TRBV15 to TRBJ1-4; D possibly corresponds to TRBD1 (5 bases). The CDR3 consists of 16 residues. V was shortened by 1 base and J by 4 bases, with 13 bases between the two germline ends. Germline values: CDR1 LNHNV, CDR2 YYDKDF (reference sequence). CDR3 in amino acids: CATSRGTGNVNEKLFF. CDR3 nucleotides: TGTGCCACCAGCAGAGGCACAGGCAACGTTAATGAAAAACTGTTTTTT.

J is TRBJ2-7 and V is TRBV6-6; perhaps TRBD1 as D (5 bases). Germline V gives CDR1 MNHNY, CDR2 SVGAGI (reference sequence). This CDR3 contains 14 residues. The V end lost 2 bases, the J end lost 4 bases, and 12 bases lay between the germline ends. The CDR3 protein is CASSYRAGWYEQYF. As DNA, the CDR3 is TGTGCCAGCAGTTACCGGGCAGGGTGGTACGAGCAGTACTTC.

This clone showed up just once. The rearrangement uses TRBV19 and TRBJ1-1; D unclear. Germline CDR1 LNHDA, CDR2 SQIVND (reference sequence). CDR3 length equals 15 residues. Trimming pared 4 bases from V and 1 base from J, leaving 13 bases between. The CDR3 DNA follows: TGTGCCAGTAGTAGCCGATCTGGCGGGAACACTGAAGCTTTCTTT. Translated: CASSSRSGGNTEAFF.

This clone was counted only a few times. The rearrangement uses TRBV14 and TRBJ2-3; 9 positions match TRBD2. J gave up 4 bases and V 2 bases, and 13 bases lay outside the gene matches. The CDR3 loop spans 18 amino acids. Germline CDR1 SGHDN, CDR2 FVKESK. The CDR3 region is CASSQRTSAPRAPDTQYF. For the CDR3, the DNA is TGTGCCAGCAGCCAACGGACTAGCGCGCCCCGGGCCCCAGATACGCAGTATTTT.

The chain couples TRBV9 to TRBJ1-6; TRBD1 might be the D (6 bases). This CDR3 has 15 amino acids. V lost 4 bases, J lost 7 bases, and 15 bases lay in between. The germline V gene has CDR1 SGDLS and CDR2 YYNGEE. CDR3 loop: CASSLQGKGNSPLHF. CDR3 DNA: TGTGCCAGCAGCCTGCAGGGGAAGGGGAATTCACCCCTCCACTTT.

This CDR3 is CASIRAQVGGYNEQFF. The CDR3 coding sequence is TGCGCCAGCATCAGGGCGCAGGTTGGGGGGTACAATGAGCAGTTCTTC. This sequence joins TRBV23-1 and TRBJ2-1; D might be TRBD2 (6 bases). TRBV23-1 is known as an ORF, though its function is uncertain. The CDR3 spans 16 residues. The V and J ends lost 7 bases and 4 bases respectively, with 20 bases between them.

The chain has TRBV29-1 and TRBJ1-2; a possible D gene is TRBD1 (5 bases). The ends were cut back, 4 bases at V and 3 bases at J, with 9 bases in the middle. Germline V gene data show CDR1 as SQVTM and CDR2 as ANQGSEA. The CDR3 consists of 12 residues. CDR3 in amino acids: CSVVVGDYGYTF. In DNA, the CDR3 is TGCAGCGTTGTGGTAGGGGACTATGGCTACACCTTC.

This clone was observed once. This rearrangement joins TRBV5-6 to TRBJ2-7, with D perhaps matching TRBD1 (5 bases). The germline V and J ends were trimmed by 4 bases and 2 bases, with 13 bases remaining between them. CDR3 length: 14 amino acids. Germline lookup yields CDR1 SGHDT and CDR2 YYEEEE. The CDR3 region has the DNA TGTGCCAGCAGCCCTCCTCAGGGCACCTACGAGCAGTACTTC. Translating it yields CASSPPQGTYEQYF. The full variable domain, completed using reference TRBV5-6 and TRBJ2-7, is DAGVTQSPTHLIKTRGQQVTLRCSPKSGHDTVSWYQQALGQGPQFIFQYYEEEERQRGNFPDRFSGHQFPNYSSELNVNALLLGDSALYLCASSPPQGTYEQYFGPGTRLTVT.